The 4 T cell receptor beta chains in this list originate from one sample, sequenced in a study of blood T cell repertoires in COVID-19. Sequenced by immunoSEQ multiplex PCR; TCRdb stores in-frame clones only, minus some. The sample yields about 65,000 clones, roughly nine tenths seen once. Material: peripheral blood. These receptor sequences come from a man in his sixties with acute or convalescent COVID-19.

Concerning this clone itself: The junction departs from germline at one end; a sequencing error may be responsible. The genes are TRBV7-7 and TRBJ2-5, with 7 bases aligning to TRBD2. The CDR3 contains 12 residues. Germline V CDR1 and CDR2: SSHAT, FNYEAQ (reference sequence). CDR3 sequence: CASSWGGETQYF. CDR3 nucleotides: TGTGCTAGCAGCTGGGGGGGGGAGACCCAGTACTTC.

V gene TRBV18 combines with J gene TRBJ2-7; D is unclear. The CDR3 covers 13 residues. The V and J ends lost 3 bases and 2 bases respectively, with 8 bases between them. The germline CDR1 and CDR2 sequences are KGHSH and LQKENI. CDR3 sequence: CASSPSTTYEQYF. The CDR3 DNA reads TGTGCCAGCTCACCCTCAACAACCTACGAGCAGTACTTC.

The rearrangement links TRBV3-1 (or the pseudogene TRBV3-2) to TRBJ1-5, with D hard to call. The CDR3 runs 15 residues. CDR1 is LGHDT, CDR2 YNNKEL, per germline (reference sequence). V shed 1 base and J shed 2 bases, with 9 bases lying between them. The chain's CDR3 is CASSQGVTGNQPQHF. The CDR3, as DNA: TGTGCCAGCAGCCAAGGGGTCACAGGCAATCAGCCCCAGCATTTT.

This chain connects TRBV6-5 to TRBJ1-1; possibly TRBD1 for D (5 bases). The CDR3 is 16 amino acids. V gave up 2 bases and J gave up 4 bases, with 17 bases separating them. Per the germline V gene, CDR1 is MNHEY and CDR2 is SVGAGI. CDR3 region: CASSYTGSGLATEAFF. CDR3 bases: TGTGCCAGCAGTTACACGGGTTCAGGGTTGGCCACTGAAGCTTTCTTT.